This is a list of T cell receptor beta chains from one sample in a study of T-cell memory formation after mild COVID-19. TCRdb reanalysed the 5' RACE reads using MiXCR and keeps one entry per CDR3 protein. The table shows around 250,000 distinct CDR3 sequences, with over 9% occurring only once. Sequencing used PBMCs or a T cell subset sorted from them (not recorded which). These TCRs come from a young man who had mild COVID-19 (a few samples of this study predate the infection). Cell type and time point are not known. Both conserved end residues are part of each CDR3. Each record gives: V gene, CDR3 length, clone size, D gene, J gene, CDR3 DNA, CDR3 protein. The D gene is left open where the match is weak. The size entry is marked missing in some rows and otherwise reads once, few, many or a size class.

>TRBV4-3|18|many|NA|TRBJ2-2
TGCGCCAGCAGCCAAGAGCAGGCGGGGCCAATTAACACCGGGGAGCTGTTTTTT
CASSQEQAGPINTGELFF
>TRBV27|13|NA|NA|TRBJ2-1
TGTGCCAGCAGTTTACCTCCCAGCAATGAGCAGTTCTTC
CASSLPPSNEQFF
>TRBV14|15|NA|TRBD2|TRBJ2-3
TGTGCCAGCAGCAGTCTAGCGGGAGGGGCAGATACGCAGTATTTT
CASSSLAGGADTQYF
>TRBV7-3|16|few|NA|TRBJ2-3
TGTGCCAGCAGCCCTAAGGGCGGCGGGGGCACAGATACGCAGTATTTT
CASSPKGGGGTDTQYF
>TRBV9|13|few|NA|TRBJ1-1
TGTGCCAGCAGCGTCTTTAGTGGCACTGAAGCTTTCTTT
CASSVFSGTEAFF
>TRBV20-1|13|few|NA|TRBJ1-4
TGCAGTGCTAGGGCCCCGGGACATGAAAAACTGTTTTTT
CSARAPGHEKLFF
>TRBV9|20|few|TRBD2|TRBJ2-3
TGTGCCAGCAGCGGTCCGGGACTCATTGTGGGGACTAGCAGCACAGATACGCAGTATTTT
CASSGPGLIVGTSSTDTQYF
>TRBV5-1|16|NA|TRBD2|TRBJ2-2
TGCGCCAGCAGCCCCCTGACTAGCGGGAACACCGGGGAGCTGTTTTTT
CASSPLTSGNTGELFF
>TRBV7-9|14|NA|NA|TRBJ1-2
TGTGCCAGCAGCTTAGCGGTGGAAGACTATGGCTACACCTTC
CASSLAVEDYGYTF
>TRBV29-1|11|NA|NA|TRBJ2-1
TGCAGCCCGAGAACGGGGGACTGGCAGTTCTTC
CSPRTGDWQFF
>TRBV27|18|NA|NA|TRBJ2-2
TGTGCCAGCAGTTTCTATTACTCCGGGGGGCCCAACACCGGGGAGCTGTTTTTT
CASSFYYSGGPNTGELFF
>TRBV5-1|16|many|TRBD2|TRBJ2-5
TGCGCCAGCAGGCCGGGGACTAGCGGCCTTGGGGAGACCCAGTACTTC
CASRPGTSGLGETQYF
>TRBV2|15|few|NA|TRBJ1-2
TGTGCCAGCAGTGAAACATGGGGGGCTAACTATGGCTACACCTTC
CASSETWGANYGYTF
>TRBV7-2|11|NA|NA|TRBJ1-1
TGTGCCAGCAGCCTCCCGACTGAAGCTTTCTTT
CASSLPTEAFF
>TRBV5-1|13|many|NA|TRBJ2-1
TGCGCCAGCAGCTTGGACGGGTACAATGAGCAGTTCTTC
CASSLDGYNEQFF
>TRBV7-2|15|few|NA|TRBJ2-7
TGTGCCAGCAGCAAAGCCCTCCTTAGCACCTACGAGCAGTACTTC
CASSKALLSTYEQYF
>TRBV15|15|NA|TRBD2|TRBJ2-3
TGTGCCACCAGCAGAGTAGCGGGGGTCACAGATACGCAGTATTTT
CATSRVAGVTDTQYF
>TRBV10-3|15|NA|NA|TRBJ2-2
TGTGCCATCAGTGAGGGGGCGGAAAACACCGGGGAGCTGTTTTTT
CAISEGAENTGELFF
>TRBV11-3|18|NA|NA|TRBJ2-1
TGTGCCAGCAGCTTAGATCACTCCGGGACTTCCCGTTACAATGAGCAGTTCTTC
CASSLDHSGTSRYNEQFF
>TRBV7-9|14|NA|TRBD1|TRBJ1-6
TGTGCCAGCAGCTTGACAGGGGGCCATTCACCCCTCCACTTT
CASSLTGGHSPLHF
>TRBV12-3/TRBV12-4|13|few|NA|TRBJ1-2
TGTGCCAGCATCATTTACGGGGGCTATGGCTACACCTTC
CASIIYGGYGYTF
>TRBV25-1|16|NA|TRBD1|TRBJ2-7
TGTGCCAGCAGTGACCCGACAGGGGCTTTCTCCTACGAGCAGTACTTC
CASSDPTGAFSYEQYF
>TRBV27|15|few|TRBD1|TRBJ2-5
TGTGCCAGCAGGAGCAACCGGGACAGGAAAGAGACCCAGTACTTC
CASRSNRDRKETQYF
>TRBV20-1|13|NA|NA|TRBJ2-3
TGCAGTGCCTCCCCAGGGGCAAGGGATACGCAGTATTTT
CSASPGARDTQYF
>TRBV9|15|few|NA|TRBJ2-3
TGTGCCAGCGCCACCCAGCCCCTGGTCACAGATACGCAGTATTTT
CASATQPLVTDTQYF
>TRBV6-5|15|NA|NA|TRBJ1-2
TGTGCCAGCAGTTACTCCGACGGTGGGCTCTATGGCTACACCTTC
CASSYSDGGLYGYTF
>TRBV4-3|16|NA|NA|TRBJ2-2
TGCGCCAGCAGCTCGGACGGCGGGGCGGGCACCGGGGAGCTGTTTTTT
CASSSDGGAGTGELFF
>TRBV20-1|12|NA|NA|TRBJ1-2
TGCAGTGCTAGTCGGGAGGTGTATGGCTACACCTTC
CSASREVYGYTF
>TRBV11-3|16|NA|NA|TRBJ2-1
TGTGCCAGCAGCTTAGCACCCGCCTCGCCAGATCTCGAGCAGTTCTTC
CASSLAPASPDLEQFF
>TRBV7-8|16|few|NA|TRBJ2-1
TGTGCCAGCAGCCGGGCAAATCTGGTAATGGGCAATGAGCAGTTCTTC
CASSRANLVMGNEQFF
>TRBV20-1|13|NA|NA|TRBJ2-7
TGCAGTGCTCGGACTGTCAGCTCCTACGAGCAGTACTTC
CSARTVSSYEQYF
>TRBV2|15|NA|NA|TRBJ2-2
TGTGCCAGTCTCCGGGACGTCCCCCTCACCGGGGAGCTGTTTTTT
CASLRDVPLTGELFF
>TRBV5-1|12|few|NA|TRBJ1-2
TGCGCCAGCAGCCCACAGGAGTTAGGCTACACCTTC
CASSPQELGYTF
>TRBV7-2|13|NA|NA|TRBJ2-7
TGTGCCAGCAGCCCATCAACCGGTAACGAGCAGTACTTC
CASSPSTGNEQYF
>TRBV30|13|few|NA|TRBJ2-3
TGTGCGGTGAGCCCAGATGGCACAGATACGCAGTATTTT
CAVSPDGTDTQYF
>TRBV20-1|15|NA|NA|TRBJ2-1
TGCAGTGCTAGAGATGAGGTGGCTACCGGTAGTGAGCAGTTCTTC
CSARDEVATGSEQFF
>TRBV24-1|13|NA|TRBD1|TRBJ2-3
TGTGCCACCTCCCAGGGGGGCACAGATACGCAGTATTTT
CATSQGGTDTQYF
>TRBV6-5|15|NA|NA|TRBJ1-6
TGTGCCAGCAGTTACTCGAGTGTGGGGGTTTCACCCCTCCACTTT
CASSYSSVGVSPLHF
>TRBV7-9|13|NA|NA|TRBJ2-1
TGTGCCAGCAGCTTAGAGTCCCAACATGAGCAGTTCTTC
CASSLESQHEQFF
>TRBV7-2|11|many|NA|TRBJ2-3
TGTGCCAGCACCAAGGGTCATACGCAGTATTTT
CASTKGHTQYF
>TRBV5-1|16|many|TRBD1|TRBJ2-3
TGCGCCAGCAGCTCCGCGGACAGGGGGCGATCGGATACGCAGTATTTT
CASSSADRGRSDTQYF
>TRBV20-1|11|few|NA|TRBJ1-3
TGCAGTGCTAGGGGAACGCACACCATATATTTT
CSARGTHTIYF
>TRBV18|16|few|TRBD2|TRBJ2-1
TGTGCCAGCTCACCTGGACTAGCGGGGAACTACAATGAGCAGTTCTTC
CASSPGLAGNYNEQFF
>TRBV5-1|13|NA|NA|TRBJ1-1
TGCGCCAGCAGCTTGAACAGTAGGACTGAAGCTTTCTTT
CASSLNSRTEAFF
>TRBV4-3|11|few|NA|TRBJ2-5
TGCGCCAGCAGCCAAGATAAGACCCAGTACTTC
CASSQDKTQYF
>TRBV5-5|15|NA|NA|TRBJ2-7
TGTGCCAGCAGCCCCCACCGGGGACTCTCCTACGAGCAGTACTTC
CASSPHRGLSYEQYF
>TRBV7-8|16|NA|NA|TRBJ2-3
TGTGCCAGCAGCTACTCCCCAGGGGTGGGTCCGGATACGCAGTATTTT
CASSYSPGVGPDTQYF
>TRBV12-3/TRBV12-4|14|many|TRBD1|TRBJ2-1
TGTGCCAGCAGTTTTTCGGACAGGGGCAATGAGCAGTTCTTC
CASSFSDRGNEQFF
>TRBV11-2|14|many|NA|TRBJ2-3
TGTGCCAGCAGCTTAGCGGCTTACACAGATACGCAGTATTTT
CASSLAAYTDTQYF
>TRBV12-3/TRBV12-4|15|NA|TRBD1|TRBJ2-7
TGTGCCAGCAGTGGAACCCGGACAGGAACCTACGAGCAGTACTTC
CASSGTRTGTYEQYF
>TRBV27|15|NA|NA|TRBJ2-3
TGTGCCAGCAGCCCCTCTATGGCGAGCACAGATACGCAGTATTTT
CASSPSMASTDTQYF
>TRBV9|16|NA|NA|TRBJ2-3
TGTGCCAGCAGCGTAGAGGGTAGGGTCCAGACAGATACGCAGTATTTT
CASSVEGRVQTDTQYF
>TRBV7-2|14|NA|NA|TRBJ2-1
TGTGCCAGCAGCTTAGGGCAGGTTTTCAATGAGCAGTTCTTC
CASSLGQVFNEQFF
>TRBV7-3|13|many|TRBD1|TRBJ2-1
TGTGCCAGCAGCCTCCAGGGACAGACTGAGCAGTTCTTC
CASSLQGQTEQFF
>TRBV9|16|NA|NA|TRBJ2-1
TGTGCCAGCAGCGTAGAGGGGCGGGGCAGCTACAATGAGCAGTTCTTC
CASSVEGRGSYNEQFF
>TRBV6-1|16|many|NA|TRBJ2-5
TGTGCCAGCAGTGAGCCCCCCCGCGAGGACACGAAGACCCAGTACTTC
CASSEPPREDTKTQYF